Listed here are 7 T cell receptor beta chains from one sample, sequenced in a study of control samples from healthy donors and cancer patients. The data were produced by immunoSEQ multiplex PCR, yet TCRdb's version contains in-frame clones alone and is incomplete. Of 20,000 to 30,000 clones in the sample, approximately 85% were seen once. Sequencing input: PBMCs. The receptors shown here come from a woman aged 55-70 years with head and neck cancer.

The chain joins TRBV7-6 to TRBJ1-1, with 11 bases that match TRBD1. J lost 8 bases, V lost 1 base, and 3 bases had no gene match. The CDR3 contains 14 residues. CDR1 is SGHVS and CDR2 is FNYEAQ in the germline V gene. The CDR3 spells CASSLEDRGREAFF. The CDR3 coding sequence is TGTGCCAGCAGCTTAGAGGACAGGGGGCGCGAAGCTTTCTTT.

The CDR3 region is CASSFGGETQYF. As DNA, the CDR3 is TGTGCCAGCAGCTTCGGGGGAGAGACCCAGTACTTC. V is TRBV7-2 and J is TRBJ2-5, with TRBD2 as a possible D gene (6 bases). The length of the CDR3 is 12 residues. V was trimmed by 3 bases and J by 4 bases, leaving 6 bases between them. Germline values: CDR1 SGHTA, CDR2 FQGNSA.

The chain couples TRBV7-9 to TRBJ1-2, with a weak D call TRBD1 (5 bases). Germline CDR1 and CDR2: SEHNR and FQNEAQ (reference sequence). The germline V and J ends were trimmed by 4 bases and 4 bases, with 10 bases remaining between them. This CDR3 contains 13 residues. The CDR3, as DNA: TGTGCCAGCAGCTCGGGGACGGCCTATGGCTACACCTTC. Translation: CASSSGTAYGYTF.

The rearrangement links TRBV5-6 to TRBJ2-1; TRBD1 agrees at 9 bases. The germline CDR1 and CDR2 sequences are SGHDT and YYEEEE. The CDR3 has 14 residues. The J segment lost 9 bases and the V segment lost 3 bases, leaving 7 bases of the junction unmatched. The CDR3 sequence: CASSSGTGRGEQFF. In DNA, the CDR3 is TGTGCCAGCAGCTCAGGGACAGGGCGAGGTGAGCAGTTCTTC.

This chain connects TRBV5-5 to TRBJ1-2; 10 bases align to TRBD1. CDR3 size: 17 residues. The V gene end was trimmed by 2 bases and the J gene end by 0 bases; junction bases not matched to a gene: 7. Germline V gives CDR1 SGHKS, CDR2 YYEKEE (reference sequence). The CDR3 DNA sequence: TGTGCCAGCAGCTTTAGGGTCGGGACAGGGGCTAACTATGGCTACACCTTC. Its translation: CASSFRVGTGANYGYTF.

This clone occurred once. CDR3 sequence reads: CASRIGTGGFNEQFF. The CDR3, as DNA: TGTGCCAGCAGGATAGGGACAGGGGGATTCAATGAGCAGTTCTTC. V gene TRBV6-5 combines with J gene TRBJ2-1, with 11 positions matching TRBD1. CDR3 length equals 15 residues. V was pared by 6 bases and J by 6 bases, with 7 bases of the junction left unmatched. The germline V gene has CDR1 MNHEY and CDR2 SVGAGI.

The chain couples TRBV6-5 to TRBJ2-1, with 7 bases identical to TRBD2. The CDR3 runs to 15 residues. CDR1 is MNHEY, CDR2 SVGAGI, per germline. V dropped 6 bases and J dropped 7; count of bases not matched to a gene: 12. The DNA of the CDR3 is TGTGCCAGCAGGATCTTTGGCGGGAGTTTGAATGAGCAGTTCTTC. Residues: CASRIFGGSLNEQFF.